The clone carrying this T cell receptor (beta chain) was found a few times. Its target is not known. Each CDR3 protein is one row after TCRdb ran MiXCR on the 5' RACE reads. The repertoire holds about 290,000 distinct CDR3 sequences, with more than 15% as singletons. These data belong to a study of T-cell memory formation after mild COVID-19. Overall study context: Each donor largely had its own TCR clusters. Study observations and caveats: Clones that contracted from day 15 to 85 were balanced CD4/CD8, while later expanders leaned CD4+.

Trimming removed 5 bases at V and 1 base at J, with 8 bases between. Germline V gene sequence: CDR1 MGHRA, CDR2 YSYEKL. The CDR3 runs 13 residues. J is TRBJ1-1 and V is TRBV4-1; D is unclear. Sequencing was performed on PBMCs or a T cell subset sorted from them (not recorded which). The TCR originated in a man between 18 and 29 years old who had mild COVID-19 (a few samples of this study predate the infection). Cell type and time point are not known. CDR3 bases: TGCGCCAGCAGCGTCAACAAGAACACTGAAGCTTTCTTT. Amino acids: CASSVNKNTEAFF.